The 6 T cell receptor beta chains below were found in one sample sequenced in a study of cytomegalovirus exposure and HLA in healthy donors. Both 60 Vbeta primers and 13 Jbeta primers went into the PCR. The data were produced by immunoSEQ multiplex PCR, yet TCRdb's version contains in-frame clones alone and is incomplete. The table lists about 100,000 clones, more than 70% of them singletons, with around 7.8% in the top ten. The specimen was PBMCs. These receptors were obtained from a man in his thirties or forties in good health and CMV-seronegative.

The V and J genes are TRBV7-9 and TRBJ2-7; 7 nucleotides agree with TRBD1. In germline, CDR1 is SEHNR, CDR2 FQNEAQ (reference sequence). This CDR3 comprises 13 residues. The trim removed 5 bases at V and 3 bases at J, leaving 4 bases unmatched. Written as DNA, the CDR3 is TGTGCCAGCAGCATCGGGACAGTCTACGAGCAGTACTTC. It yields the protein CASSIGTVYEQYF.

The rearrangement links TRBV7-9 to TRBJ1-3; tentative D call: TRBD1 (6 bases). Looked up from germline, CDR1 is SEHNR and CDR2 is FQNEAQ (reference sequence). CDR3 length: 16 amino acids. V lost 5 bases to trimming and J lost 0 bases, with 14 bases between them. CDR3 nucleotide sequence: TGTGCCAGCAGCACTCAACAGGGTAGCTCTGGAAACACCATATATTTT. It encodes CASSTQQGSSGNTIYF.

For the CDR3, the DNA is TGTGCCAGCAGTCGGACAGGGTTTACGGAGACCCAGTACTTC. Its translation: CASSRTGFTETQYF. The J gene is TRBJ2-5, the V gene TRBV27; 8 nucleotides match TRBD1. The trim removed 5 bases at V and 5 bases at J, leaving 7 bases unmatched. The CDR3 is 14 residues long. Germline V lookup: CDR1 MNHEY, CDR2 SMNVEV (reference sequence).

The gene calls are TRBV28 and TRBJ2-4; TRBD1 is a possible D gene (7 bases). The CDR3 totals 15 residues. V was cut by 5 bases and J by 6 bases, with 17 bases left in between. Germline V gene sequence: CDR1 MDHEN, CDR2 SYDVKM. CDR3 loop: CASSRGEGGLNIQYF. The CDR3, as DNA: TGTGCCAGCAGTCGCGGGGAAGGGGGCCTAAACATTCAGTACTTC.

This chain links TRBV4-1 with TRBJ2-2, with 12 bases that match TRBD1. The J segment lost 7 bases and the V segment lost 2 bases, leaving 5 bases of the junction unmatched. The CDR3 length is 16 residues. CDR1 is MGHRA, CDR2 YSYEKL, per germline. CDR3 DNA sequence: TGCGCCAGCAGCCAAAGGGGGACAGGGGGCATCGGGGAGCTGTTTTTT. Translated, it gives CASSQRGTGGIGELFF.

The chain employs TRBV5-4 and TRBJ2-7; 14 bases align to TRBD2. The germline gives CDR1 SGHNT, CDR2 YYREEE (reference sequence). The trim removed 3 bases at V and 6 bases at J, leaving 8 bases unmatched. The CDR3 is made up of 16 amino acids. CDR3 amino acids: CASSSFGLAGGGEQYF. The DNA for the CDR3 is TGTGCCAGCAGCTCCTTCGGACTAGCGGGAGGAGGCGAGCAGTACTTC. Full variable domain (outside the CDR3, taken from reference TRBV5-4 and TRBJ2-7): ETGVTQSPTHLIKTRGQQVTLRCSSQSGHNTVSWYQQALGQGPQFIFQYYREEENGRGNFPPRFSGLQFPNYSSELNVNALELDDSALYLCASSSFGLAGGGEQYFGPGTRLTVT.